This T cell receptor beta chain was captured in a study of T cell repertoires in cytomegalovirus infection. Losses at the gene ends were 0 bases for V and 7 bases for J; bases not matched to a gene: 4. Germline V lookup: CDR1 SGHVS, CDR2 FNYEAQ. The CDR3 extends over 14 amino acids. Remarks on this clonotype: Antigen specificity is unknown. The conserved closing phenylalanine or tryptophan is absent in this CDR3, likely reflecting a read error.

MiXCR, run by TCRdb on the reads, gives a single entry per CDR3 protein. Of some 800,000 distinct CDR3 sequences in the sample, around a third were seen once. The J gene is TRBJ2-7, the V gene TRBV7-6; 9 nucleotides agree with TRBD1. The TCR originated in a human donor in good health (CMV status not recorded). Some clones in this sample may be carry-over from other donors' samples. The sequencing used cultured CD8+ T cells from PBMCs, collected from culture after CMV antigen stimulation. The CDR3 DNA follows: TGTGCCAGCAGCTTAGCCGGGACAGGGAATGAGCAGTACTCC. Amino acid sequence: CASSLAGTGNEQYS.